Listed below are T cell receptor beta chains from one sample, sequenced in a study of cytomegalovirus exposure and HLA in healthy donors. Some clones are missing from TCRdb's copy, which holds only in-frame ones; the method was immunoSEQ multiplex PCR. The listing contains more than 95,000 clones. The sequencing sample was made of PBMCs. The receptors derive from a young man in good health and CMV-seronegative. CDR3s include the opening cysteine and the closing phenylalanine or tryptophan. Fields, in order: D gene, J gene, V gene, CDR3 protein, CDR3 DNA. A D gene is named only where the DNA matches it firmly.

NA | TRBJ1-1 | TRBV19 | CASSTRVNTEAFF | TGTGCCAGTAGTACCAGGGTGAACACTGAAGCTTTCTTT
NA | TRBJ1-5 | TRBV27 | CASSLQGIPIQPQHF | TGTGCCAGCAGTTTACAGGGTATACCAATTCAGCCCCAGCATTTT
TRBD1 | TRBJ2-3 | TRBV27 | CASSPGTAFTDTQYF | TGTGCCAGCAGTCCTGGGACAGCTTTCACAGATACGCAGTATTTT
NA | TRBJ2-1 | TRBV28 | CASSAGLDNEQFF | TGTGCCAGCAGTGCTGGGCTCGACAATGAGCAGTTCTTC
NA | TRBJ2-7 | TRBV7-9 | CASSLISPYEQYF | TGTGCCAGCAGCTTAATATCCCCCTACGAGCAGTACTTC
TRBD1 | TRBJ1-6 | TRBV5-4 | CASSPDRGQSPLHF | TGTGCCAGCAGCCCTGACAGGGGGCAATCACCCCTCCACTTT
NA | TRBJ2-7 | TRBV4-1 | CASSRPGATYEQYF | TGCGCCAGCAGCCGCCCTGGGGCTACCTACGAGCAGTACTTC
TRBD2 | TRBJ2-7 | TRBV19 | CASSIVAGGSEQYF | TGTGCCAGTAGTATCGTAGCGGGAGGCAGCGAGCAGTACTTC
TRBD1 | TRBJ1-2 | TRBV10-3 | CAISPRTGFSGYGYTF | TGTGCCATCAGTCCCAGGACAGGGTTCTCGGGCTATGGCTACACCTTC
NA | TRBJ2-3 | TRBV4-1 | CASSRIHTDTQYF | TGCGCCAGCAGCCGCATACACACAGATACGCAGTATTTT
NA | TRBJ1-1 | TRBV7-2 | CASSQEYETGTTEAFF | TGTGCCAGCAGCCAAGAATACGAAACAGGGACCACTGAAGCTTTCTTT
NA | TRBJ2-7 | TRBV7-3 | CASSLTSGSSYEQYF | TGTGCCAGCAGCTTAACCAGCGGAAGCTCCTACGAGCAGTACTTC
NA | TRBJ1-5 | TRBV28 | CASSSDTYSNQPQHF | TGTGCCAGCAGCTCCGACACATATAGCAATCAGCCCCAGCATTTT
NA | TRBJ2-1 | TRBV5-1 | CASSLDFNNEQFF | TGCGCCAGCAGCTTGGACTTTAATAATGAGCAGTTCTTC
NA | TRBJ1-1 | TRBV28 | CASSEDTEAFF | TGTGCCAGCTCAGAGGACACTGAAGCTTTCTTT
NA | TRBJ2-1 | TRBV29-1 | CSVGQAFGGNEQFF | TGCAGCGTTGGACAGGCCTTTGGGGGCAATGAGCAGTTCTTC
NA | TRBJ1-3 | TRBV19 | CASSILQGPNSGNTIYF | TGTGCCAGTAGTATACTGCAGGGCCCGAACTCTGGAAACACCATATATTTT
TRBD1 | TRBJ1-1 | TRBV5-8 | CASSYGQGSEAFF | TGTGCCAGCAGCTATGGACAGGGGTCTGAAGCTTTCTTT
TRBD2 | TRBJ2-7 | TRBV5-1 | CASSLAPSGAYEQYF | TGCGCCAGCAGCTTGGCGCCTAGCGGAGCCTACGAGCAGTACTTC
TRBD2 | TRBJ2-3 | TRBV27 | CASSLSRGADTQYF | TGTGCCAGCAGTTTATCGCGGGGGGCAGATACGCAGTATTTT
TRBD1 | TRBJ1-4 | TRBV6-5 | CASSYETGSNEKLFF | TGTGCCAGCAGTTACGAGACAGGGAGTAATGAAAAACTGTTTTTT
NA | TRBJ2-1 | TRBV7-2 | CASGEPFYNEQFF | TGTGCCAGCGGAGAACCGTTTTACAATGAGCAGTTCTTC
TRBD1 | TRBJ1-5 | TRBV6-1 | CASSAEWGQGYQPQHF | TGTGCCAGCAGTGCCGAGTGGGGACAGGGATATCAGCCCCAGCATTTT
NA | TRBJ2-2 | TRBV13 | CASSFFGLPSSNTGELFF | TGTGCCAGCAGCTTTTTCGGACTACCATCTTCGAACACCGGGGAGCTGTTTTTT
NA | TRBJ1-2 | TRBV28 | CASSLRGRTGYTF | TGTGCCAGCAGTTTAAGGGGCAGGACGGGCTACACCTTC
NA | TRBJ1-1 | TRBV7-9 | CASSSSGSTEAFF | TGTGCCAGCAGCTCGAGCGGTTCCACTGAAGCTTTCTTT
NA | TRBJ2-1 | TRBV7-3 | CASSPGQGSYNEQFF | TGTGCCAGCAGCCCTGGGCAGGGCTCCTACAATGAGCAGTTCTTC
NA | TRBJ2-1 | TRBV4-2 | CASSQWSTGSSYNEQFF | TGTGCCAGCAGCCAATGGAGCACGGGGAGCTCCTACAATGAGCAGTTCTTC
NA | TRBJ1-5 | TRBV2 | CASRGGAVTLGNQPQHF | TGTGCCAGCAGGGGGGGGGCAGTAACCCTGGGCAATCAGCCCCAGCATTTT
NA | TRBJ1-1 | TRBV27 | CASKRTAANTEAFF | TGTGCCAGCAAAAGGACAGCCGCGAACACTGAAGCTTTCTTT
TRBD1 | TRBJ1-2 | TRBV7-2 | CAIRDRESFIYGYTF | TGTGCCATCCGGGACAGGGAATCTTTTATCTATGGCTACACCTTC
NA | TRBJ1-2 | TRBV21-1 | CASSKRSGGGNYGYTF | TGTGCCAGCAGCAAGCGGTCAGGCGGGGGCAACTATGGCTACACCTTC
TRBD1 | TRBJ1-2 | TRBV5-6 | CASSPGQGIYGYTF | TGTGCCAGCAGCCCCGGACAGGGTATCTATGGCTACACCTTC
NA | TRBJ2-1 | TRBV18 | CASSPQAKGVYNEQFF | TGTGCCAGCTCACCCCAAGCGAAGGGAGTCTACAATGAGCAGTTCTTC
NA | TRBJ2-1 | TRBV4-3 | CASSQNAGRLDEQFF | TGCGCCAGCAGCCAAAACGCGGGGCGACTGGATGAGCAGTTCTTC
NA | TRBJ1-6 | TRBV6-1 | CASSEAGRDSPLHF | TGTGCCAGCAGTGAAGCAGGGAGGGATTCACCCCTCCACTTT
TRBD2 | TRBJ2-3 | TRBV15 | CATSRATSYTDTQYF | TGTGCCACCAGCAGGGCGACTAGCTACACAGATACGCAGTATTTT
NA | TRBJ1-6 | TRBV7-9 | CASREAGGEASPLHF | TGTGCCAGCAGGGAGGCGGGGGGGGAAGCCTCACCCCTCCACTTT
NA | TRBJ1-2 | TRBV29-1 | CSVEDPGQNYGYTF | TGCAGCGTTGAAGACCCTGGACAGAACTATGGCTACACCTTC
TRBD2 | TRBJ2-2 | TRBV19 | CASTWDYPNTGELFF | TGTGCCAGTACCTGGGACTACCCTAACACCGGGGAGCTGTTTTTT
NA | TRBJ2-3 | TRBV5-4 | CASSPLGGGTDTQYF | TGTGCCAGCAGCCCCTTGGGGGGAGGCACAGATACGCAGTATTTT
TRBD1 | TRBJ1-1 | TRBV28 | CASNPPTGGVEAFF | TGTGCCAGCAACCCTCCGACAGGGGGTGTGGAAGCTTTCTTT
NA | TRBJ1-4 | TRBV5-1 | CASSLALDEKLFF | TGCGCCAGCAGCTTGGCGTTAGATGAAAAACTGTTTTTT
TRBD2 | TRBJ2-7 | TRBV4-2 | CASSPRLAGGYEQYF | TGTGCCAGCAGCCCTCGACTAGCGGGAGGATATGAGCAGTACTTC
TRBD1 | TRBJ2-1 | TRBV7-9 | CASSLLTGPSGNEQFF | TGTGCCAGCAGCCTACTGACAGGGCCCTCGGGGAATGAGCAGTTCTTC
NA | TRBJ2-7 | TRBV7-9 | CASSLGEEQYF | TGTGCCAGCAGCTTAGGAGAAGAGCAGTACTTC
TRBD1 | TRBJ1-1 | TRBV28 | CASSPTLGGQTEAFF | TGTGCCAGCAGCCCCACCCTCGGGGGACAGACTGAAGCTTTCTTT
TRBD1 | TRBJ1-1 | TRBV5-5 | CASSLDRGDTEAFF | TGTGCCAGCAGTCTTGACAGGGGGGACACTGAAGCTTTCTTT
TRBD1 | TRBJ2-7 | TRBV5-6 | CASSLDRGHEQYF | TGTGCCAGCAGCTTGGACAGGGGTCACGAGCAGTACTTC
TRBD2 | TRBJ2-1 | TRBV6-1 | CASSDLAGHSYNEQFF | TGTGCCAGCAGTGACTTAGCGGGACACTCCTACAATGAGCAGTTCTTC
TRBD2 | TRBJ2-3 | TRBV5-1 | CASSPRTSGGTDTQYF | TGCGCCAGCAGCCCCCGGACTAGCGGGGGGACAGATACGCAGTATTTT
NA | TRBJ1-1 | TRBV4-3 | CASSQDPGLNTEAFF | TGCGCCAGCAGCCAAGATCCAGGCCTGAACACTGAAGCTTTCTTT
NA | TRBJ2-5 | TRBV7-9 | CASSRGQETQYF | TGTGCCAGCAGCCGGGGCCAAGAGACCCAGTACTTC
NA | TRBJ2-2 | TRBV5-1 | CASSLAPENTGELFF | TGCGCCAGCAGCTTGGCACCAGAGAACACCGGGGAGCTGTTTTTT